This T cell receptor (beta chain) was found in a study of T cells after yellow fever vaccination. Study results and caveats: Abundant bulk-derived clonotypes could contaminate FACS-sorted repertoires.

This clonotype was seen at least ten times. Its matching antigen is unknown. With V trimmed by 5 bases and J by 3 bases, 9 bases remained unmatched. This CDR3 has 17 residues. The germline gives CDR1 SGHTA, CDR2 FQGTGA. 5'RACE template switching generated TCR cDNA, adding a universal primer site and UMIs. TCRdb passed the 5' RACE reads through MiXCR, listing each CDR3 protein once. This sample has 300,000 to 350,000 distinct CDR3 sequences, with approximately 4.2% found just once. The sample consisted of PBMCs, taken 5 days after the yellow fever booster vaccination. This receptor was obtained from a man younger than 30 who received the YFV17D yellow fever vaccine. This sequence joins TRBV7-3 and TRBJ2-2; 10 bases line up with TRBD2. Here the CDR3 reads CASSTSGTSVYTGELFF. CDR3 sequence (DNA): TGTGCCAGCAGCACCTCCGGGACTAGCGTTTACACCGGGGAGCTGTTTTTT.